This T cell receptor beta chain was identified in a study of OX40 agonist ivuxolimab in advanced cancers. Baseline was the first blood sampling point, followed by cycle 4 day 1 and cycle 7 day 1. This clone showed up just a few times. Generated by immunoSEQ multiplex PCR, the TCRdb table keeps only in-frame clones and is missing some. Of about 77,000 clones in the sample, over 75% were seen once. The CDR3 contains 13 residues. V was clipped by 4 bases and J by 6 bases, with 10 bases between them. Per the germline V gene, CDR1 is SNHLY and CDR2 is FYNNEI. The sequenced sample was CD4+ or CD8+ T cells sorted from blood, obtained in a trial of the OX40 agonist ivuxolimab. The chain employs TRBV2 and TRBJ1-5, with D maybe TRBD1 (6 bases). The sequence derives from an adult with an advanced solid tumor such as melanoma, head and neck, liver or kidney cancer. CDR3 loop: CASSGTGPQPQHF. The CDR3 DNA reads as TGTGCCAGCAGTGGTACAGGGCCTCAGCCCCAGCATTTT.